The T cell receptor (beta chain) under discussion was sequenced for a study of identifying expanded T cells in peripheral blood. Regarding this clone: Its antigen remains unidentified.

Healthy donors had no documented immune events, such as infections, while sampled. Study outcomes and limitations: About 1.2 clones differed between technical replicates, versus around 15 and 19 over time. Across healthy donors, higher total template counts meant significantly greater roughly 2-week count variance.

Method: immunoSEQ multiplex PCR; TCRdb's copy keeps in-frame clones and lacks some. The table shows 100,000 to 150,000 clones, with roughly 90% occurring only once. This CDR3 is built from 18 residues. J was trimmed by 6 bases and V by 5 bases; bases with no gene match: 15. Germline assignment: CDR1 SGHTA and CDR2 FQGTGA. What was sequenced was blood. The sequence derives from a person aged 18 to 70 in good health. The chain has TRBV7-3 and TRBJ2-2, with 10 positions matching TRBD1. In nucleotides, the CDR3 is TGTGCCAGCAGCGCCGTGGGAATCGGGACAGGGGTTTCCGGGGAGCTGTTTTTT. This encodes CASSAVGIGTGVSGELFF. The full variable domain, rest sourced from reference TRBV7-3 and TRBJ2-2, is GAGVSQTPSNKVTEKGKYVELRCDPISGHTALYWYRQSLGQGPEFLIYFQGTGAADDSGLPNDRFFAVRPEGSVSTLKIQRTERGDSAVYLCASSAVGIGTGVSGELFFGEGSRLTVL.